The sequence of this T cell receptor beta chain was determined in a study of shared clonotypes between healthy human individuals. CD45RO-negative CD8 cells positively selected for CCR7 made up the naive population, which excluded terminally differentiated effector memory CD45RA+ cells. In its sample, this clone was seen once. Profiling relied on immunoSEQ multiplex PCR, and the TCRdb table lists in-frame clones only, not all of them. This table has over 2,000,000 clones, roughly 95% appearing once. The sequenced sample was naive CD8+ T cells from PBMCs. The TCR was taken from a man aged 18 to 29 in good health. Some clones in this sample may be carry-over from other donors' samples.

CDR3 in DNA: TGCGCCAGCAGCCAAGATCTTCCGACAGGGAACACTGAAGCTTTCTTT. Translating it yields CASSQDLPTGNTEAFF. V usage is TRBV4-1 and J usage is TRBJ1-1; D perhaps matches TRBD1 (6 bases). Germline V lookup: CDR1 MGHRA, CDR2 YSYEKL. V shed 0 bases and J shed 1 base, with 12 bases lying between them. The CDR3 consists of 16 residues.